This is a list of T cell receptor beta chains from one sample in a study of vaccination effects on CD4 cells after COVID-19. Clones were read by immunoSEQ multiplex PCR, and TCRdb kept only the in-frame ones, dropping some. The repertoire holds approximately 16,000 clones, with 70% as singletons. Their specific antigens are unknown. Sequenced here: CD4+ T cells from PBMCs cultured with SARS-CoV-2 spike peptides, sampled after COVID-19 vaccination. These receptors were taken from a human donor who received a COVID-19 vaccine. CDR3s include the opening cysteine and the closing phenylalanine or tryptophan. A D gene is named only where the DNA matches it firmly. Clone size is not always given. Where it is, it says once, few, many or a class for expanded clones.

CDR3 length | D gene | J gene | clone size | V gene | CDR3 DNA | CDR3 protein
15 | TRBD1 | TRBJ2-3 | . | TRBV5-8 | TGTGCCAGCAGCTTGGCGGGACAGGTGTCAGATACGCAGTATTTT | CASSLAGQVSDTQYF
11 | . | TRBJ2-5 | . | TRBV20-1 | TGCAGTGGGACATTTCAAGAGACCCAGTACTTC | CSGTFQETQYF
14 | . | TRBJ2-3 | . | TRBV29-1 | TGCAGCGTTGAAACGATGAGGGGGGGTGATACGCAGTATTTT | CSVETMRGGDTQYF
13 | . | TRBJ1-5 | . | TRBV20-1 | TGCAGTGCTAGTTTTGGGGCGGATCAGCCCCAGCATTTT | CSASFGADQPQHF
14 | . | TRBJ2-2 | few | TRBV28 | TGTGCCAGCAGCCAGGAGACGAACACCGGGGAGCTGTTTTTT | CASSQETNTGELFF
16 | . | TRBJ2-7 | . | TRBV6-1 | TGTGCCAGCAGTGCCGAGCAGGCCTGGACACCCTACGAGCAGTACTTC | CASSAEQAWTPYEQYF
14 | TRBD1 | TRBJ2-2 | . | TRBV19 | TGTGCCAGTAGGGACAGGACGAACACCGGGGAGCTGTTTTTT | CASRDRTNTGELFF
13 | TRBD2 | TRBJ2-1 | once | TRBV11-1 | TGTGCCAGCAGGCTACTAGCGATCGGTGAGCAGTTCTTC | CASRLLAIGEQFF
15 | TRBD2 | TRBJ2-2 | . | TRBV2 | TGTGCCAGCAGAAGACTAGCCGCGGGCACCGGGGAGCTGTTTTTT | CASRRLAAGTGELFF
13 | . | TRBJ1-2 | . | TRBV29-1 | TGCAGCGTTGAATTTAGCTGGGGCAATGGCTACACCTTC | CSVEFSWGNGYTF
14 | TRBD2 | TRBJ2-7 | . | TRBV10-3 | TGTGCCATCAGTGGGACTAGCGAAAACTACGAGCAGTACTTC | CAISGTSENYEQYF
14 | . | TRBJ2-3 | . | TRBV30 | TGTGCCTGGAGTTATAGCGGAGGGCTAGATACGCAGTATTTT | CAWSYSGGLDTQYF
15 | . | TRBJ1-2 | . | TRBV28 | TGTGCCAGCAGCCCCTGGCCCCTGGGGGGCTATGGCTACACCTTC | CASSPWPLGGYGYTF
15 | . | TRBJ1-1 | . | TRBV5-1 | TGCGCCAGCAGCTCACAGGCCCCGAGGAACACTGAAGCTTTCTTT | CASSSQAPRNTEAFF
12 | . | TRBJ2-1 | . | TRBV27 | TGTGCCAGCGCAAGACTAAACAATGAGCAGTTCTTC | CASARLNNEQFF
17 | . | TRBJ1-5 | . | TRBV28 | TGTGCCAGCAGTTTAGGACCGGGAACTTCTGGCAATCAGCCCCAGCATTTT | CASSLGPGTSGNQPQHF
15 | . | TRBJ1-1 | medium-sized | TRBV28 | TGTGCCAGCAGTTTAAATTCAGGGAGGAGCACTGAAGCTTTCTTT | CASSLNSGRSTEAFF
16 | . | TRBJ1-3 | . | TRBV3-1/TRBV3-2 | TGTGCCAGCAGCCAAGATCCCCCGCGCTCTGGAAACACCATATATTTT | CASSQDPPRSGNTIYF
15 | TRBD2 | TRBJ2-2 | . | TRBV10-3 | TGTGCCATCAGCTACGGGGGGGCCGGCACCGGGGAGCTGTTTTTT | CAISYGGAGTGELFF
14 | . | TRBJ2-5 | . | TRBV28 | TGTGCCAGCAGCTGGGACACTTATCAAGAGACCCAGTACTTC | CASSWDTYQETQYF
14 | . | TRBJ1-2 | . | TRBV19 | TGTGCCAGTAGTATACAAGGCGGAGACTATGGCTACACCTTC | CASSIQGGDYGYTF